This T cell receptor (beta chain) was recovered during a study of cytomegalovirus exposure and HLA in healthy donors. Losses at the gene ends were 6 bases for V and 0 bases for J; bases not matched to a gene: 6. The CDR3 length is 15 residues. Germline lookup yields CDR1 SNHLY and CDR2 FYNNEI. The PCR contained 60 Vbeta and 13 Jbeta primers. TCRdb keeps only in-frame clones here, not all; method: immunoSEQ multiplex PCR. The sample carries approximately 110,000 clones, around 78% recorded once. The origin of this receptor is a middle-aged man in good health and CMV-seronegative. Specimen: PBMCs. V is TRBV2 and J is TRBJ1-1; 8 bases map to TRBD1. The CDR3 here is CASRGAGGMNTEAFF. The CDR3 DNA reads as TGTGCCAGCAGAGGGGCAGGGGGCATGAACACTGAAGCTTTCTTT.